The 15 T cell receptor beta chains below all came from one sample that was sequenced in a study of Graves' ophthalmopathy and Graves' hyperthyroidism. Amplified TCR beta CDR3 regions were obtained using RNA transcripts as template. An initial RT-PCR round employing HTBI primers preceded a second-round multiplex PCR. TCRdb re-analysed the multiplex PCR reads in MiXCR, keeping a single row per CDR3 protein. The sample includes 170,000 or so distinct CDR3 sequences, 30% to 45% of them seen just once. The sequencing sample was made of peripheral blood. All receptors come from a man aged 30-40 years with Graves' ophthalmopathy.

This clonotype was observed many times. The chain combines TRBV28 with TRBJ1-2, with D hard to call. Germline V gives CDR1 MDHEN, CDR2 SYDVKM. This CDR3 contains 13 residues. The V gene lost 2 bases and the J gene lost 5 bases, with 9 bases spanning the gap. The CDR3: CASSLPTPYGYTF. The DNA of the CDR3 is TGTGCCAGCAGTTTACCTACCCCTTATGGCTACACCTTC.

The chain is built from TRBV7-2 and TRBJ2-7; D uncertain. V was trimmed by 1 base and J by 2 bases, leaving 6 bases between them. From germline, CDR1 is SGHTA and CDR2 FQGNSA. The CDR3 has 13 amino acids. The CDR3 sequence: CASSLEMTYEQYF. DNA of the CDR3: TGTGCCAGCAGCTTAGAGATGACCTACGAGCAGTACTTC.

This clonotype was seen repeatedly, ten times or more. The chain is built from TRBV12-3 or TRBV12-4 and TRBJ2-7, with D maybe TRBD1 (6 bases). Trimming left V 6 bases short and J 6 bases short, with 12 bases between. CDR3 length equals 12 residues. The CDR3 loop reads CASRQQGGEQYF. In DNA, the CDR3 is TGTGCCAGCAGGCAACAGGGCGGCGAGCAGTACTTC.

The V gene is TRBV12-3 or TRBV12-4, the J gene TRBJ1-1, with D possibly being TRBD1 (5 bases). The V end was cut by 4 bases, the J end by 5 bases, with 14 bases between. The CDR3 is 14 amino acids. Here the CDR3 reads CASSWVGEGTEAFF. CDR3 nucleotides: TGTGCCAGCAGTTGGGTGGGGGAGGGAACTGAAGCTTTCTTT.

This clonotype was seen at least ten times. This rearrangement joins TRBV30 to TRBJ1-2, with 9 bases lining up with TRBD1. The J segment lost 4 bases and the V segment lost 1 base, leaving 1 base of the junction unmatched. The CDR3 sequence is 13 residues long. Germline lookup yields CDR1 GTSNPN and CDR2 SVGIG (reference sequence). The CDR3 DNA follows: TGTGCCTGGAGTGCGGGACAGGGCTATGGCTACACCTTC. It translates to CAWSAGQGYGYTF.

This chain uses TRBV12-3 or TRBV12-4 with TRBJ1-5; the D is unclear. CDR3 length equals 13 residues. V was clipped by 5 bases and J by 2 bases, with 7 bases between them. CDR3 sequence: CASSGRGNQPQHF. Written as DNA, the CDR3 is TGTGCCAGCAGTGGCCGGGGCAATCAGCCCCAGCATTTT.

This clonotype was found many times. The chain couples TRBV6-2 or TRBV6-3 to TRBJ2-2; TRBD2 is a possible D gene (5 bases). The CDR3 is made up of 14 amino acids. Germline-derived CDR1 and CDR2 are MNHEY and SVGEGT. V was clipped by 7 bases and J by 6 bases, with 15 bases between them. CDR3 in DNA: TGTGCCAGCATTAAGCGGAGAACAGCCGGGGAGCTGTTTTTT. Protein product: CASIKRRTAGELFF.

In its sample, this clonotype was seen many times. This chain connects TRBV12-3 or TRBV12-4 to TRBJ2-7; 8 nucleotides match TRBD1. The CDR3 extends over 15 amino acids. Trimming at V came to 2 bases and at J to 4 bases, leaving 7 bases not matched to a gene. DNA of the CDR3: TGTGCCAGCAGTTTATCTGGACAGGGTGGGTACGAGCAGTACTTC. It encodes CASSLSGQGGYEQYF.

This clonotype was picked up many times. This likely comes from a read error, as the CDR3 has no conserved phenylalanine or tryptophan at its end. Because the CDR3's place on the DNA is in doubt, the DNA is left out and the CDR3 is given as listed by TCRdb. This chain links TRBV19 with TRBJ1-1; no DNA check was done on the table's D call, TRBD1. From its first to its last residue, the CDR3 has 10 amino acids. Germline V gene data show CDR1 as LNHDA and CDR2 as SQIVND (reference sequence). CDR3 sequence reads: CASSIRPGGV.

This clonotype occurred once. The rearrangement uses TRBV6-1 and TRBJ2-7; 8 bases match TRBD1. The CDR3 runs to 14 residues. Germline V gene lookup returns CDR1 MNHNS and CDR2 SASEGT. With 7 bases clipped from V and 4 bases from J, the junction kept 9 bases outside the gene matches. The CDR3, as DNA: TGTGCCAGCAACCTCGGACAGGGTTCTTACGAGCAGTACTTC. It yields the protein CASNLGQGSYEQYF.

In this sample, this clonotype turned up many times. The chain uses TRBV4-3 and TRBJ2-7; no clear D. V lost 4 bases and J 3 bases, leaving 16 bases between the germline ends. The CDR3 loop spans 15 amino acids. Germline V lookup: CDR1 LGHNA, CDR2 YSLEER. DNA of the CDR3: TGCGCCAGCAGCCCCGAAGAGGCCCAGGTCTACGAGCAGTACTTC. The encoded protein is CASSPEEAQVYEQYF.

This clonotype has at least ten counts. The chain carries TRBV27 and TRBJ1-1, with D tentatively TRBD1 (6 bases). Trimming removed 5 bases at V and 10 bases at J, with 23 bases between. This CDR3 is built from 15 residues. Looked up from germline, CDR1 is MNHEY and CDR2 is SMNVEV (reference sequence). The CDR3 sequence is CASSLTPGVGGPAFF. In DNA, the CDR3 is TGTGCCAGCAGTCTAACCCCAGGGGTCGGTGGGCCAGCTTTCTTT.

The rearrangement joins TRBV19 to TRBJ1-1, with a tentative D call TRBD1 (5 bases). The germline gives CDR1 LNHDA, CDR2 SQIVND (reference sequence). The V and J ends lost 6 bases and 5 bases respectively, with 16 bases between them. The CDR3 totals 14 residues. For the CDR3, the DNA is TGTGCCAGTAGAAGGGGACCCTTTGGGACTGAAGCTTTCTTT. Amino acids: CASRRGPFGTEAFF.

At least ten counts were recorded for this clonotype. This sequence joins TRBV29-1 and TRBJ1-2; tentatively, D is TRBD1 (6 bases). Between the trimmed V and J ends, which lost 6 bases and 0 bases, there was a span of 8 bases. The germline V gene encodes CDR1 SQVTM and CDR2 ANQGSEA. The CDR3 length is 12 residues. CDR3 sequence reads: CSVGQSNYGYTF. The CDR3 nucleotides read TGCAGCGTCGGACAGTCTAACTATGGCTACACCTTC.

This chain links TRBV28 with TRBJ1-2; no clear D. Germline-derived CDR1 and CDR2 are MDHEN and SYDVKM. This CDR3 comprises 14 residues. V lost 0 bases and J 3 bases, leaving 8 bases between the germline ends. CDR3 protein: CASSLWRIDYGYTF. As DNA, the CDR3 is TGTGCCAGCAGTTTATGGAGGATAGACTATGGCTACACCTTC.